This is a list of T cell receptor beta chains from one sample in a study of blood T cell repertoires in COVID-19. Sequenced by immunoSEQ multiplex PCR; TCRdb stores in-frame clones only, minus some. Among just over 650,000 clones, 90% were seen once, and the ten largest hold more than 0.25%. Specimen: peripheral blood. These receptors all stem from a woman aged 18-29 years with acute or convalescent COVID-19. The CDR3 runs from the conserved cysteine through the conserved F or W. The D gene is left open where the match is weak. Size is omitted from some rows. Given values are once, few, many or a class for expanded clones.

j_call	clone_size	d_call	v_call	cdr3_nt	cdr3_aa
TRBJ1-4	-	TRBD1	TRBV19	TGTGCCAGTAGTCAATTGACAGGGGTGAATGAAAAACTGTTTTTT	CASSQLTGVNEKLFF
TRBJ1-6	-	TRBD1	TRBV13	TGTGCCAGCAGCCCGGGGACAGGGGCTTCACCCCTCCACTTT	CASSPGTGASPLHF
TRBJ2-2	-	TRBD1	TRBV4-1	TGCGCCAGCAGCCCTAAGACAGGGGTTGTAAACACCGGGGAGCTGTTTTTT	CASSPKTGVVNTGELFF
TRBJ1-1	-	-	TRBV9	TGTGCCAGCAGCGTAGCGTCAGGGTGGAACACTGAAGCTTTCTTT	CASSVASGWNTEAFF
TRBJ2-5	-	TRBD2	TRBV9	TGTGCCAGCAGCTCACTAGCGGTTCAAGAGACCCAGTACTTC	CASSSLAVQETQYF
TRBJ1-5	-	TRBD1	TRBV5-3	TGTGCCAGAAGCTGGTCCCGGGACAGGGACCCCTATAGCAATCAGCCCCAGCATTTT	CARSWSRDRDPYSNQPQHF
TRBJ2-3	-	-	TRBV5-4	TGTGCCAGCAGCTTGGCCAGTATATACACAGATACGCAGTATTTT	CASSLASIYTDTQYF
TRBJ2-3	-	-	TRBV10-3	TGTGCCATCAGTGGTTCAGGGTTGGGCACAGATACGCAGTATTTT	CAISGSGLGTDTQYF
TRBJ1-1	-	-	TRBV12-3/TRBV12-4	TGTGCCAGCAGTTTTAGTAACACTGAAGCTTTCTTT	CASSFSNTEAFF
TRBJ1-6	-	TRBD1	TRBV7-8	TGTGCCAGCAGCGACCCCCTGGGACAGTACTATAATTCACCCCTCCACTTT	CASSDPLGQYYNSPLHF
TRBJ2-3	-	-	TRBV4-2	TGTGCCAGCAGCCAAGATCGTATCGGGAACACAGATACGCAGTATTTT	CASSQDRIGNTDTQYF
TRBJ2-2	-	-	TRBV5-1	TGCGCCAGCAGCTTGAGCGCGGGGAGCACCGGGGAGCTGTTTTTT	CASSLSAGSTGELFF
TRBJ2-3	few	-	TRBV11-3	TGTGCCAGCAGCCATAGGAGCCTCACAGATACGCAGTATTTT	CASSHRSLTDTQYF
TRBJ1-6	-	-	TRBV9	-	CVPAASRQGNILSSYNSPLHF
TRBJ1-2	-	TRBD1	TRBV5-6	TGTGCCAGCAGCCCGGGACAGGGGGCCTCTAACTATGGCTACACCTTC	CASSPGQGASNYGYTF
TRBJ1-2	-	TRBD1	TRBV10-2	TGCGCCAGCAGTGACTTATCAGGGGGCGGCTATGGCTACACCTTC	CASSDLSGGGYGYTF
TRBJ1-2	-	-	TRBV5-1	TGCGCCAGCAGCTTGGGATACGGGGAGGCCCGAAATAACTATGGCTACACCTTC	CASSLGYGEARNNYGYTF
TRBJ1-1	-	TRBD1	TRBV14	TGTGCCAGCAGCCAAGAGTGGGGCGGGACAGGGGTGACTGAAGCTTTCTTT	CASSQEWGGTGVTEAFF
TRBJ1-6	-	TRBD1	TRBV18	TGTGCCAGCTCACCAAACAGGGGATCAGAGTCACCCCTCCACTTT	CASSPNRGSESPLHF
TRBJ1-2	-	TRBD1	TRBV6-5	TGTGCCAGCAGGGACAGGGGGGCCGGCTATGGCTACACCTTC	CASRDRGAGYGYTF
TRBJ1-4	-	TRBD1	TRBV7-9	TGTGCCAGCAGCCCGGACAGGTTTAATGAAAAACTGTTTTTT	CASSPDRFNEKLFF
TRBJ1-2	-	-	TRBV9	TGTGCCAGCAGCCCAACCAGGGGAGTCGGGGATGGCTACACCTTC	CASSPTRGVGDGYTF
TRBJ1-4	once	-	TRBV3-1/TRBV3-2	TGTGCCAGCAGCCAAGCCGACAGGCCTGCAACTAATGAAAAACTGTTTTTT	CASSQADRPATNEKLFF